This TCR beta chain was profiled in a study of early T cells in non-severe SARS-CoV-2 infection. TCRdb redid the calling of the 5' RACE reads with MiXCR, one entry per CDR3 protein. This sample has nearly 80,000 distinct CDR3 sequences, with roughly 13% found just once. Germline V gene lookup returns CDR1 DFQATT and CDR2 SNEGSKA (reference sequence). Trimming removed 0 bases at V and 4 bases at J, with 10 bases between. The CDR3 extends over 14 amino acids. This clonotype was observed many times. The chain recombines TRBV20-1 with TRBJ1-5, with D perhaps TRBD1 (5 bases). This TCR was recovered from an adult who was a healthcare worker with PCR-confirmed SARS-CoV-2 infection or an uninfected control (not recorded which). Sequences were obtained from whole blood. The CDR3 nucleotides read TGCAGTGCTAGAGAGGGGGAGGGGAATCAGCCCCAGCATTTT. This translates into CSAREGEGNQPQHF.